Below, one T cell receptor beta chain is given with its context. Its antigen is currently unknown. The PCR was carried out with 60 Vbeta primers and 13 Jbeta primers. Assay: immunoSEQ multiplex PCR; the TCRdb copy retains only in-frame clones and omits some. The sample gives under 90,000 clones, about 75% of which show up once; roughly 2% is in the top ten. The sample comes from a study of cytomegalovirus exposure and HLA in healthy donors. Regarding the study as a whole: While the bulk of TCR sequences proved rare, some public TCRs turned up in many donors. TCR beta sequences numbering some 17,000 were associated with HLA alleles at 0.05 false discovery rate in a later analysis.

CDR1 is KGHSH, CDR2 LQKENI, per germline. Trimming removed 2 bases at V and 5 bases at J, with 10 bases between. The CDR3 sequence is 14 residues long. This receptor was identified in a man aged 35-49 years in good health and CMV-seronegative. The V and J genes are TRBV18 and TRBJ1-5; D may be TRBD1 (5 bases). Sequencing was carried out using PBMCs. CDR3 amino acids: CASSPSGGYQPQHF. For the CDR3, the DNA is TGTGCCAGCTCACCATCCGGGGGATATCAGCCCCAGCATTTT.